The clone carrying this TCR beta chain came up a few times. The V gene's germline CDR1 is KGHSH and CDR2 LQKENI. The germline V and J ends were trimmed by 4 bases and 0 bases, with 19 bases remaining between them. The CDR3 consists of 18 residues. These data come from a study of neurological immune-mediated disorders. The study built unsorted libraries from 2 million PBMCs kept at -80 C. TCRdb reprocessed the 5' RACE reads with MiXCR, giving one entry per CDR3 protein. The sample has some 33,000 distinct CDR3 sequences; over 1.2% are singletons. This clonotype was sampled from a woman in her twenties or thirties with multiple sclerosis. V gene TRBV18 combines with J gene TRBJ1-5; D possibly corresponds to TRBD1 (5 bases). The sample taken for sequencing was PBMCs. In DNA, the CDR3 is TGTGCCAGCTCACTTAGGACGAGGGGTGACAGTAGCAATCAGCCCCAGCATTTT. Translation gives CASSLRTRGDSSNQPQHF.